This paragraph covers one T cell receptor (beta chain) sequence. Relative to the germline gene, one junction end is altered; a read error may explain this. Authors' data handling: Amplification from reference gene primers served as the basis for estimated nucleated cell counts. The data were produced by immunoSEQ multiplex PCR, yet TCRdb's version contains in-frame clones alone and is incomplete. V and J calls and clone size are copied from that table; D and trimming were computed from the DNA. The data show 100,000 or so clones, approximately 82% seen once. There are 14 residues in the CDR3. Germline CDR1 is SSHAT and CDR2 is FNYEAQ (reference sequence). The sample comes from a study of blood T cell repertoires in COVID-19. Study overall: COVID-19 samples, acute and convalescent, were from the United States, Italy and Spain. The cDNA or gDNA used as material had been derived from T cells, B-cell-depleted T cells, or PBMCs.

Material for sequencing was peripheral blood. The V call is TRBV7-7, the J call TRBJ2-5; TRBD2 might be the D (7 bases). The TCR sequence derives from a man aged 55 to 70 with acute or convalescent COVID-19. Written as DNA, the CDR3 is TGTGCTAGCAGCTTAGCTGGGGGGGCAGAGACCCAGTACTTC. Encoded protein: CASSLAGGAETQYF.